What follows are 7 T cell receptor beta chains derived from one specimen sequenced in a study of early T cells in non-severe SARS-CoV-2 infection. TCRdb analysed the 5' RACE reads with MiXCR anew, one entry per CDR3 protein. The sample comprises about 32,000 distinct CDR3 sequences, about 5.2% of which are singletons, and roughly 3.6% rests with the top ten. The specimen sequenced was whole blood. These receptors were taken from an adult who was a healthcare worker with PCR-confirmed SARS-CoV-2 infection or an uninfected control (not recorded which).

The V call is TRBV9, the J call TRBJ1-4; D unresolved. The V end was cut by 1 base, the J end by 3 bases, with 7 bases between. The CDR3 extends over 14 amino acids. The germline CDR1 and CDR2 sequences are SGDLS and YYNGEE. The CDR3 DNA sequence: TGTGCCAGCAGCGTACATCCCTCTAATGAAAAACTGTTTTTT. This translates into CASSVHPSNEKLFF.

A remark on this clonotype: This clone may be a read error of a much larger clone one base away. The chain carries TRBV7-2 and TRBJ1-3; 7 bases are shared with TRBD1. V lost 10 bases, J lost 2 bases, and 8 bases stayed unmatched. In germline, CDR1 is SGHTA, CDR2 FQGNSA. The CDR3 length is 14 residues. The CDR3 sequence is CAITRDRTGNTIYF. The CDR3 nucleotides are TGTGCCATCACCCGGGACAGAACTGGAAACACCATATATTTT.

This chain links TRBV12-3 or TRBV12-4 with TRBJ2-1; a weak D match, TRBD2 (6 bases). Between the trimmed V and J ends, which lost 5 bases and 4 bases, there was a span of 12 bases. The CDR3 totals 14 residues. CDR3 loop: CASSAGTVYNEQFF. In DNA form, the CDR3 reads TGTGCCAGCAGTGCCGGGACTGTGTACAATGAGCAGTTCTTC.

CDR3 amino acids: CASSSLSADNQPQHF. CDR3 DNA: TGTGCCAGCAGCTCCCTATCAGCGGACAATCAGCCCCAGCATTTT. V usage is TRBV5-6 and J usage is TRBJ1-5; no reliable D call. In germline, CDR1 is SGHDT, CDR2 YYEEEE. V dropped 3 bases and J dropped 3 bases, with 13 bases sitting between them. CDR3 size: 15 residues.

This clonotype was observed a handful of times. This CDR3 is CASSPSGRGAYEQYF. DNA of the CDR3: TGTGCCAGCAGCCCAAGCGGGAGAGGGGCCTACGAGCAGTACTTC. V is TRBV6-2 or TRBV6-3 and J is TRBJ2-7, with 8 bases matching TRBD2. V was pared by 6 bases and J by 2 bases, with 9 bases of the junction left unmatched. CDR1 and CDR2 from the germline V gene are MNHEY and SVGEGT. CDR3 length: 15 amino acids.

This clonotype was counted many times. The chain uses TRBV20-1 and TRBJ2-7, with TRBD1 matching 7 bases. This CDR3 region has 17 residues. The ends lost 0 bases at V and 4 bases at J; junction bases unmatched: 15. In germline, CDR1 is DFQATT, CDR2 SNEGSKA (reference sequence). CDR3 sequence (DNA): TGCAGTGCTAGAGATCGGGAAGGGCCAGGGGGTCGGTACGAGCAGTACTTC. It yields the protein CSARDREGPGGRYEQYF.

This clonotype was recorded many times. This chain joins TRBV7-3 and TRBJ1-1; D is ambiguous. Germline values: CDR1 SGHTA, CDR2 FQGTGA. The CDR3 spans 15 residues. Trimming took 2 bases from V and 6 from J, leaving 16 bases between them. Here the CDR3 reads CASSLSPFGDSEAFF. As DNA, the CDR3 is TGTGCCAGCAGCTTATCCCCCTTTGGGGATTCTGAAGCTTTCTTT.